One and the same sample provided the 2 T cell receptor beta chains below, sequenced in a study of blood T cell repertoires in COVID-19. Repertoires were generated with immunoSEQ multiplex PCR, while TCRdb's copy carries only in-frame clones and drops some. The sample consists of over 200,000 clones, under 90% of them appearing once. Sequencing was carried out using PBMCs or T cells enriched from blood (not recorded which). The receptors originated from a woman in her twenties or thirties with acute COVID-19.

The V and J genes are TRBV11-2 and TRBJ1-3; D is perhaps TRBD1 (6 bases). The length of the CDR3 is 13 residues. V was trimmed by 1 base and J by 7 bases, leaving 8 bases between them. Germline V gives CDR1 SGHAT, CDR2 FQNNGV. The chain's CDR3 is CASSLGQGNTIYF. The DNA for the CDR3 is TGTGCCAGCAGCTTAGGGCAGGGGAACACCATATATTTT.

The chain is built from TRBV11-2 and TRBJ1-2; maybe TRBD1 (5 bases). The CDR3 extends over 16 amino acids. With 5 bases removed from V and 8 bases from J, the gap between germline ends came to 24 bases. The V gene's germline CDR1 is SGHAT and CDR2 FQNNGV. CDR3 nucleotides: TGTGCCAGCAGCGAGTGGGCCAGGGCGCCAGGTAGAGGCTACACCTTC. Encoded protein: CASSEWARAPGRGYTF.